The 24 T cell receptor beta chains listed next were all sequenced from one sample in a study of blood T cell repertoires in COVID-19. Profiling relied on immunoSEQ multiplex PCR, and the TCRdb table lists in-frame clones only, not all of them. Found here are 37,000 or so clones, roughly 80% of them singletons; the top ten hold roughly 2%. Specimen: peripheral blood. The source is a man aged 60 to 69 with active COVID-19.

This clone has a single count. This chain uses TRBV10-3 with TRBJ1-5; weak D call: TRBD1 (6 bases). Germline CDR1 reads ENHRY; CDR2 reads SYGVKD. The CDR3 covers 14 residues. Trimming took off 9 bases at V and 0 bases at J, with 12 bases between the two ends. CDR3 region: CAIGRDISNQPQHF. CDR3 sequence (DNA): TGTGCCATTGGCCGGGACATTAGCAATCAGCCCCAGCATTTT.

This clone was recorded a few times. This chain uses TRBV5-1 with TRBJ2-5, with D possibly matching TRBD2 (6 bases). V dropped 10 bases and J dropped 2 bases, with 18 bases sitting between them. The V gene's germline CDR1 is SGHRS and CDR2 YFSETQ. CDR3 length: 14 amino acids. The CDR3 here is CASTRGGPQETQYF. The CDR3, as DNA: TGCGCCTCCACCCGGGGAGGCCCACAAGAGACCCAGTACTTC.

The V call is TRBV12-3 or TRBV12-4, the J call TRBJ2-7; a weak D match, TRBD2 (5 bases). The V end was cut by 6 bases, the J end by 6 bases, with 12 bases between. The CDR3 runs to 12 residues. In DNA, the CDR3 is TGTGCCAGCAGGTGGACTGGGAGCGAGCAGTACTTC. This encodes CASRWTGSEQYF.

The gene calls are TRBV6-6 and TRBJ1-2, with D uncertain. V shed 2 bases and J shed 2 bases, with 6 bases lying between them. The CDR3 length is 13 residues. Germline CDR1 and CDR2: MNHNY and SVGAGI (reference sequence). CDR3 in amino acids: CASSYGGNYGYTF. The DNA of the CDR3 is TGTGCCAGCAGTTACGGCGGAAACTATGGCTACACCTTC.

The genes are TRBV2 and TRBJ1-4, with D hard to call. V shed 2 bases and J shed 0 bases, with 7 bases lying between them. There are 15 residues in the CDR3. CDR1 and CDR2 (germline): SNHLY, FYNNEI. The CDR3 coding sequence is TGTGCCAGCAGTGAACGGGGAACAACTAATGAAAAACTGTTTTTT. Protein sequence: CASSERGTTNEKLFF.

The chain is built from TRBV5-1 and TRBJ1-5; weak D call: TRBD1 (6 bases). Germline CDR1 and CDR2: SGHRS and YFSETQ. CDR3 length: 14 amino acids. Trimming pared 2 bases from V and 10 bases from J, leaving 16 bases between. CDR3 in amino acids: CASSLLQGEGPQHF. In nucleotides, the CDR3 is TGCGCCAGCAGCTTATTACAGGGCGAGGGACCCCAGCATTTT.

The rearrangement joins TRBV3-1 (or the pseudogene TRBV3-2) to TRBJ1-6; D ambiguous. CDR1 and CDR2 from the germline V gene are LGHDT and YNNKEL (reference sequence). The CDR3 length is 14 residues. V was cut by 1 base and J by 7 bases, with 8 bases left in between. The CDR3 sequence is CASSQGSGNSPLHF. The CDR3 DNA sequence: TGTGCCAGCAGCCAAGGGTCGGGGAATTCACCCCTCCACTTT.

This clone is a singleton in its sample. V is TRBV5-6 and J is TRBJ1-1, with TRBD1 matching over 10 bases. J gave up 4 bases and V 3 bases, and 12 bases lay outside the gene matches. The germline V gene encodes CDR1 SGHDT and CDR2 YYEEEE. This CDR3 region has 17 residues. The CDR3 loop is CASSWFLSRTGGTEAFF. DNA for the CDR3: TGTGCCAGCAGCTGGTTTCTTTCTCGGACAGGGGGCACTGAAGCTTTCTTT.

The V gene is TRBV27, the J gene TRBJ2-3; 12 nucleotides agree with TRBD2. The junction had 6 bases not matched to a gene; V was cut back by 2 bases and J by 3 bases. CDR3 length: 17 residues. Germline CDR1 reads MNHEY; CDR2 reads SMNVEV (reference sequence). The CDR3 spells CASSLGRLAGVTDTQYF. The CDR3 DNA reads as TGTGCCAGCAGTTTAGGACGACTAGCGGGAGTAACAGATACGCAGTATTTT.

The J gene is TRBJ2-7, the V gene TRBV10-3; D call uncertain. CDR3 size: 13 residues. Deletions cut 8 bases from V and 1 base from J, with 12 bases between. The germline CDR1 and CDR2 sequences are ENHRY and SYGVKD. The CDR3 DNA follows: TGTGCCATCCAACAGCAGTTTTCCTACGAGCAGTACTTC. The encoded protein is CAIQQQFSYEQYF.

The CDR3, as DNA: TGTGCCAGCAGTTTAAGGGGTAGCTATGGCTACACCTTC. Translating gives CASSLRGSYGYTF. The gene calls are TRBV27 and TRBJ1-2; tentatively, D is TRBD1 (5 bases). V lost 2 bases, J lost 4 bases, and 8 bases lay in between. CDR1 is MNHEY, CDR2 SMNVEV, per germline (reference sequence). The CDR3 has 13 amino acids.

This chain connects TRBV18 to TRBJ2-5, with 7 bases aligning to TRBD1. The V segment lost 8 bases and the J segment 5 bases; nucleotides outside the gene matches: 8. The CDR3 is made up of 13 amino acids. Per germline, CDR1 KGHSH and CDR2 LQKENI. CDR3 in amino acids: CASTTGSQETQYF. In DNA, the CDR3 is TGTGCCAGCACGACAGGGAGTCAGGAGACCCAGTACTTC. Supplemented by reference TRBV18 and TRBJ2-5, the full variable domain reads NAGVMQNPRHLVRRRGQEARLRCSPMKGHSHVYWYRQLPEEGLKFMVYLQKENIIDESGMPKERFSAEFPKEGPSILRIQQVVRGDSAAYFCASTTGSQETQYFGPGTRLLVL.

The chain combines TRBV6-4 with TRBJ1-3, with 9 bases aligning to TRBD1. After removal of 7 bases from V and 0 bases from J, the junction contained 19 bases not matched to a gene. The CDR3 runs 20 residues. Germline V gives CDR1 MRHNA, CDR2 SNTAGT. This CDR3 reads CASIVRDRELTNSSGNTIYF. CDR3 nucleotides: TGTGCCAGCATTGTCCGGGACAGGGAGCTTACCAACAGCTCTGGAAACACCATATATTTT.

V and J are TRBV5-1 and TRBJ1-2, with D maybe TRBD1 (6 bases). Trimming left V 0 bases short and J 4 bases short, with 10 bases between. Germline V gene data show CDR1 as SGHRS and CDR2 as YFSETQ. CDR3 length equals 14 residues. CDR3 sequence: CASSLGQAVYGYTF. The DNA for the CDR3 is TGCGCCAGCAGCTTGGGACAGGCCGTCTATGGCTACACCTTC. Complete variable domain (other parts from reference TRBV5-1 and TRBJ1-2): KAGVTQTPRYLIKTRGQQVTLSCSPISGHRSVSWYQQTPGQGLQFLFEYFSETQRNKGNFPGRFSGRQFSNSRSEMNVSTLELGDSALYLCASSLGQAVYGYTFGSGTRLTVV.

The V and J genes are TRBV18 and TRBJ2-7, with unresolved D. This CDR3 region has 12 residues. Germline-derived CDR1 and CDR2 are KGHSH and LQKENI. The V and J ends lost 5 bases and 4 bases respectively, with 9 bases between them. The CDR3 region is CASSATAYEQYF. CDR3 DNA sequence: TGTGCCAGCTCAGCCACAGCATACGAGCAGTACTTC.

This clone has just one count. The CDR3 bases are TGTGCCATCAACGGGGATCGAGGGAGGGCCTTAAGCACAGATACGCAGTATTTT. Translated, it gives CAINGDRGRALSTDTQYF. V is TRBV10-3 and J is TRBJ2-3; 7 bases match TRBD2. Germline trimming cut 7 bases from V and 0 bases from J; bases unmatched to any gene: 16. CDR1 and CDR2 (germline): ENHRY, SYGVKD. The CDR3 has 18 residues.

The V call is TRBV5-1, the J call TRBJ1-5, with D possibly matching TRBD1 (6 bases). The CDR3 is 15 amino acids. The V gene lost 1 base and the J gene lost 3 bases, with 11 bases spanning the gap. Germline V gene data show CDR1 as SGHRS and CDR2 as YFSETQ. The CDR3 coding sequence is TGCGCCAGCAGCTTGTTTTCAGGGGACAATCAGCCCCAGCATTTT. Translated: CASSLFSGDNQPQHF.

This chain links TRBV20-1 with TRBJ1-2; tentatively, D is TRBD1 (6 bases). Germline lookup yields CDR1 DFQATT and CDR2 SNEGSKA (reference sequence). The CDR3 has 14 amino acids. Deletions cut 3 bases from V and 7 bases from J, with 18 bases between. This chain's CDR3 is CSASIGGLRGGYTF. CDR3 bases: TGCAGTGCTAGTATCGGGGGGCTACGGGGTGGCTACACCTTC.

This clone came up a few times. The V and J genes are TRBV30 and TRBJ2-7; tentative D call: TRBD1 (5 bases). Germline lookup yields CDR1 GTSNPN and CDR2 SVGIG (reference sequence). CDR3 length: 16 amino acids. Trimming pared 0 bases from V and 3 bases from J, leaving 18 bases between. CDR3 bases: TGTGCCTGGAGTGTACCCCGGACAACGGCCGGCTACGAGCAGTACTTC. It is translated as CAWSVPRTTAGYEQYF.

This chain uses TRBV5-5 with TRBJ2-1, with TRBD2 matching 14 bases. V lost 0 bases, J lost 4 bases, and 3 bases stayed unmatched. CDR3 length: 17 amino acids. Per germline, CDR1 SGHKS and CDR2 YYEKEE (reference sequence). CDR3 coding DNA: TGTGCCAGCAGCTTGGTGGGACTAGCGGGAGCGTACAATGAGCAGTTCTTC. This encodes CASSLVGLAGAYNEQFF. The full variable domain, completed using reference TRBV5-5 and TRBJ2-1, is DAGVTQSPTHLIKTRGQQVTLRCSPISGHKSVSWYQQVLGQGPQFIFQYYEKEERGRGNFPDRFSARQFPNYSSELNVNALLLGDSALYLCASSLVGLAGAYNEQFFGPGTRLTVL.

The CDR3 DNA reads as TGTGCCAGCAGTGAAGGGACTAGCGGGAGTACGCAGTATTTT. It specifies CASSEGTSGSTQYF. V and J are TRBV6-1 and TRBJ2-3; TRBD2 aligns across 13 bases. Germline assignment: CDR1 MNHNS and CDR2 SASEGT. The CDR3 consists of 14 residues. Trimming cost V 1 base and J 8 bases; bases outside gene matches: 0.

This sequence joins TRBV28 and TRBJ1-2; 10 nucleotides line up with TRBD1. CDR1 MDHEN and CDR2 SYDVKM come from the germline V gene. V was pared by 5 bases and J by 5 bases, with 17 bases of the junction left unmatched. There are 18 residues in the CDR3. The CDR3 nucleotides are TGTGCCAGCAGTCCCCGACAGGGGGCCGCTCGCCGATCTTATGGCTACACCTTC. This translates into CASSPRQGAARRSYGYTF.

The V and J genes are TRBV11-2 and TRBJ2-7, with 8 bases fitting TRBD1. V shed 1 base, J shed 6 bases, and the junction held 8 bases outside the gene matches. This CDR3 spans 15 amino acids. Looked up from germline, CDR1 is SGHAT and CDR2 is FQNNGV. In nucleotides, the CDR3 is TGTGCCAGCAGCTTAGCCAGGGGGCCGAGCCGCGAGCAGTACTTC. Translating it yields CASSLARGPSREQYF.

V and J are TRBV3-1 (or the pseudogene TRBV3-2) and TRBJ2-5, with 7 positions matching TRBD1. Germline values: CDR1 LGHDT, CDR2 YNNKEL (reference sequence). The CDR3 consists of 15 residues. Losses at the gene ends were 5 bases for V and 5 bases for J; bases not matched to a gene: 11. Written as DNA, the CDR3 is TGTGCCAGCAGCACCCGCCGACAGGGAGAGGAGACCCAGTACTTC. Protein: CASSTRRQGEETQYF.